This is a list of T cell receptor beta chains from one sample in a study of T-cell reconstitution after alpha-beta-depleted transplantation in children. Each CDR3 protein is one row after TCRdb ran MiXCR on the PCR reads. The table includes some 260,000 distinct CDR3 sequences, more than 20% detected once. The sequences come from PBMCs, mostly from graft donor cells, collected 360 days after TCRalphabeta/CD19-depleted stem cell transplant. These receptors were collected from a female patient aged 2-15 years who had a stem cell transplant for congenital amegakaryocytic thrombocytopenia, so the T cells may come from the graft donor. Both conserved end residues are part of each CDR3. D genes are given only for firm matches. Some rows have no size entry. The others give once, few or many, or a class for an expanded clone.

TRBJ2-3,19,-,-,TRBV12-3/TRBV12-4,TGTGCCAGCAGTCCCGGGTTGGGTCAAGAAGCGGTCATCACAGATACGCAGTATTTT,CASSPGLGQEAVITDTQYF
TRBJ1-1,16,-,few,TRBV9,TGTGCCAGCGCTCTAGGGGGGTCAGGGCTGGGCACTGAAGCTTTCTTT,CASALGGSGLGTEAFF
TRBJ2-7,15,-,-,TRBV4-1,TGCGCCAGCAGCCAACCGGTTAGGGGAGCCTACGAGCAGTACTTC,CASSQPVRGAYEQYF
TRBJ2-3,16,TRBD2,-,TRBV7-6,TGTGCCAGCAGCTTATTCAGCGGGAGAGGCACAGATACGCAGTATTTT,CASSLFSGRGTDTQYF
TRBJ2-3,19,TRBD1,-,TRBV9,TGTGCCAGCAGCGTAGCTACAGGGGGGCAGGGACTTAGCACAGATACGCAGTATTTT,CASSVATGGQGLSTDTQYF
TRBJ2-1,17,TRBD2,few,TRBV20-1,TGCAGTGCTAGAGATCTGAGGTCTAGCGGCAAGTACAATGAGCAGTTCTTC,CSARDLRSSGKYNEQFF
TRBJ2-1,18,TRBD2,-,TRBV11-1,TGTGCCAGCAGCGCTCCAACTAGCGGGGGGGCGTCCTACAATGAGCAGTTCTTC,CASSAPTSGGASYNEQFF
TRBJ2-3,15,TRBD2,-,TRBV3-1,TGTGCCAGCAGTCGTGGACTAGTTTATCCAGATACGCAGTATTTT,CASSRGLVYPDTQYF
TRBJ2-5,15,TRBD2,-,TRBV4-1,TGCGCCAGCAGCCCCGGGACTAGCGGGCGTAAGACCCAGTACTTC,CASSPGTSGRKTQYF
TRBJ2-1,14,-,few,TRBV2,TGTGCCAGCAGTGATGGACGATCCTACAATGAGCAGTTCTTC,CASSDGRSYNEQFF
TRBJ2-1,16,-,-,TRBV7-2,TGTGCCAGCAGCTTAGACCTCGAAACAGGGAAGGGTGAGCAGTTCTTC,CASSLDLETGKGEQFF
TRBJ2-3,16,-,once,TRBV5-1,TGCGCCAGCAGCTTGGACGGGGTAGTCGGCACAGATACGCAGTATTTT,CASSLDGVVGTDTQYF
TRBJ2-7,12,-,-,TRBV20-1,TGCAGTGCTATTATTAAGACCTACGAGCAGTACTTC,CSAIIKTYEQYF
TRBJ2-4,14,-,few,TRBV9,TGTGCCAGCAGCGTAGCTCCTCGGGCAACCATTCAGTACTTC,CASSVAPRATIQYF
TRBJ1-4,14,-,many,TRBV12-3/TRBV12-4,TGTGCCAGCAGCTCCAAGTTCCATAATGAAAAACTGTTTTTT,CASSSKFHNEKLFF
TRBJ1-4,15,TRBD1,-,TRBV7-6,TGTGCCAGCAGCCAGACAGGGTTGAGAAATGAAAAACTGTTTTTT,CASSQTGLRNEKLFF
TRBJ2-2,15,-,-,TRBV7-2,TGTGCCAGCAGCTTGAGGGACGCGAACACCGGGGAGCTGTTTTTT,CASSLRDANTGELFF
TRBJ1-1,11,-,-,TRBV20-1,TGCAGTGCTGGGGACATGGATAAAGCTTTCTTT,CSAGDMDKAFF
TRBJ2-7,12,TRBD2,few,TRBV29-1,TGCAGCGTTACCGGACTAGAGTACGAGCAGTACTTC,CSVTGLEYEQYF
TRBJ2-6,17,-,many,TRBV29-1,TGCAGCGTTGAAGATCTGCGGGTTTACCCTGGGGCCAACGTCCTGACTTTC,CSVEDLRVYPGANVLTF
TRBJ2-2,13,-,-,TRBV7-9,TGTGCCAGCAGCCTCGGGAGCACCGGGGAGCTGTTTTTT,CASSLGSTGELFF
TRBJ1-6,15,-,-,TRBV15,TGTGCCACCAGCAGAGATCCGGTAGAGAATTCACCCCTCCACTTT,CATSRDPVENSPLHF
TRBJ2-7,15,-,-,TRBV29-1,TGCAGCGTTGAAATTTTTCAGGGGGGGAGCTACGAGCAGTACTTC,CSVEIFQGGSYEQYF
TRBJ2-1,12,-,few,TRBV20-1,TGCAGTGCCCCGACTACGTACAATGAGCAGTTCTTC,CSAPTTYNEQFF
TRBJ2-5,14,TRBD2,-,TRBV20-1,TGCAGTGCTCATAGCGGGGGGCGCGCCGAGACCCAGTACTTC,CSAHSGGRAETQYF
TRBJ2-1,16,-,-,TRBV7-2,TGTGCCAGCAGCTTAGTCTCGGTCAGCTCCTACAATGAGCAGTTCTTC,CASSLVSVSSYNEQFF
TRBJ2-1,14,-,many,TRBV6-2/TRBV6-3,TGTGCCAGCAGTTACGGAGCGGCCTACAATGAGCAGTTCTTC,CASSYGAAYNEQFF
TRBJ1-5,15,-,-,TRBV4-1,TGCGCCAGCAGCCAAGAATCCGGGAGAGAGCAGCCCCAGCATTTT,CASSQESGREQPQHF
TRBJ2-7,15,TRBD1,many,TRBV5-1,TGCGCCAGCAGTCCCACCGGGACAGGACTCTACGAGCAGTACTTC,CASSPTGTGLYEQYF
TRBJ2-7,16,-,-,TRBV5-1,TGCGCCAGCGACCAGCTCGACCGGGACAACAGCTACGAGCAGTACTTC,CASDQLDRDNSYEQYF
TRBJ2-2,15,-,few,TRBV11-1,TGTGCCAGCAGCCCGCTGATTTCGCCGGGCGGGGAGCTGTTTTTT,CASSPLISPGGELFF
TRBJ2-2,15,-,-,TRBV25-1,TGTGCCAGCAGTGAAGGGGGGGCGCGCACCGGGGAGCTGTTTTTT,CASSEGGARTGELFF
TRBJ1-1,15,TRBD1,many,TRBV27,TGTGCCAGCAGTTTATCTGGACAGGGTTACACTGAAGCTTTCTTT,CASSLSGQGYTEAFF
TRBJ2-5,13,TRBD2,-,TRBV12-3/TRBV12-4,TGTGCCACCACGTTGACTAGCCAGGAGACCCAGTACTTC,CATTLTSQETQYF
TRBJ2-7,13,-,-,TRBV20-1,TGCAGTGCATCGACAGGTTACTCCTACGAGCAGTACTTC,CSASTGYSYEQYF
TRBJ2-7,17,TRBD2,few,TRBV15,TGTGCCACCAGCAAATCGGGACTAGCGGGAGTATCCTACGAGCAGTACTTC,CATSKSGLAGVSYEQYF
TRBJ2-3,14,-,-,TRBV11-2,TGTGCCAGCAGCTTCAGGGGTAGCACAGATACGCAGTATTTT,CASSFRGSTDTQYF
TRBJ2-2,14,-,-,TRBV6-5,TGTGCCAGCAGTTCAACTGGGGCCACCGGGGAGCTGTTTTTT,CASSSTGATGELFF
TRBJ2-2,17,-,-,TRBV7-3,TGTGCCAGCAGCTTAACTGGGACAAGGGCGAACACCGGGGAGCTGTTTTTT,CASSLTGTRANTGELFF
TRBJ2-7,17,-,-,TRBV5-1,TGCGCCAGCAGACGCAGGGTAGTATTTATGGTGTGTTACGAGCAGTACTTC,CASRRRVVFMVCYEQYF
TRBJ1-3,15,-,-,TRBV5-1,TGCGCCAGCAGCTTGGGACTTGGGCTGACTAACACCATATATTTT,CASSLGLGLTNTIYF
TRBJ2-4,16,-,few,TRBV4-3,TGCGCCAGCAGCCAAATCTTGAGGGGAGCCAAAAACATTCAGTACTTC,CASSQILRGAKNIQYF
TRBJ2-7,15,TRBD1,few,TRBV15,TGTGCCACCAGCAGAGACCGACAGGGGTCCTACGAGCAGTACTTC,CATSRDRQGSYEQYF
TRBJ1-4,15,-,-,TRBV4-2,TGTGCCAGCAGCGTCCCAGGAGGGGAGGATGAAAAACTGTTTTTT,CASSVPGGEDEKLFF
TRBJ1-5,13,-,few,TRBV3-1,TGTGCCAGCAGCCAAGCCAGGGTTCAGCCCCAGCATTTT,CASSQARVQPQHF
TRBJ2-7,15,TRBD1,few,TRBV6-1,TGTGCCAGCAGTCTCCGACAGGGGGCTGCCTACGAGCAGTACTTC,CASSLRQGAAYEQYF
TRBJ2-7,15,-,few,TRBV7-2,TGTGCCAGCAGCTTAGTACCGGCGGACCCCTACGAGCAGTACTTC,CASSLVPADPYEQYF
TRBJ1-3,15,-,-,TRBV12-3/TRBV12-4,TGTGCCAGCAGTTTGTTAGGGGCCTCTGGAAACACCATATATTTT,CASSLLGASGNTIYF
TRBJ2-3,15,TRBD1,-,TRBV11-2,TGTGCCAGCAGCCAGGGACAGCTAAGCACAGATACGCAGTATTTT,CASSQGQLSTDTQYF
TRBJ1-4,16,-,-,TRBV5-1,TGCGCCAGCAGCTATTACGGGACCCTAACTAATGAAAAACTGTTTTTT,CASSYYGTLTNEKLFF
TRBJ1-4,15,-,-,TRBV16,TGTGCCAGCAGCCAATTCGGACGAACTAATGAAAAACTGTTTTTT,CASSQFGRTNEKLFF
TRBJ1-1,14,TRBD1,-,TRBV29-1,TGCAGCGGGGGACAGGGGGCGGCGAACACTGAAGCTTTCTTT,CSGGQGAANTEAFF
TRBJ1-1,15,-,-,TRBV5-4,TGTGCCAGCAGCTTGCACGGACGGAAGAACACTGAAGCTTTCTTT,CASSLHGRKNTEAFF